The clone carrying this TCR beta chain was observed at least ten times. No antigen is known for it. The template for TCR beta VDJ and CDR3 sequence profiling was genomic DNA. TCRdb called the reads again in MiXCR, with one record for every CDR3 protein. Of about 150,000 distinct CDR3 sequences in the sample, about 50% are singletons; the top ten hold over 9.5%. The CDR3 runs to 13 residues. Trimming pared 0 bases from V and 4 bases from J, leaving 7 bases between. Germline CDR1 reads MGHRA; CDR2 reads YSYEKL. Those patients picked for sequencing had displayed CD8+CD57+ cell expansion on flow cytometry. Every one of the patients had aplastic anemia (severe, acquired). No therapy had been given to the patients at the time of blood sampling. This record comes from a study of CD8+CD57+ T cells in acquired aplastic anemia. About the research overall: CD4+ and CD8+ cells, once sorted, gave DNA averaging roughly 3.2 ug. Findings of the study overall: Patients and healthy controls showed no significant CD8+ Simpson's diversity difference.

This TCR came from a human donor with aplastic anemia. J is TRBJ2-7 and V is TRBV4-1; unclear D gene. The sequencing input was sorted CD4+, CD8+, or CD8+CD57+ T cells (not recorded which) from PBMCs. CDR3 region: CASSQEQAYEQYF. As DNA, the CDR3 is TGCGCCAGCAGCCAAGAGCAGGCGTACGAGCAGTACTTC.